These T cell receptor beta chains were read from a single sample in a study of blood T cell repertoires in COVID-19. Libraries were prepared by immunoSEQ multiplex PCR; TCRdb keeps only in-frame clonotypes and omits some of them. The data show around 80,000 clones, 75% to 85% seen once. Sequencing was performed on peripheral blood. Receptors were obtained from a woman in her 70s with acute or convalescent COVID-19. The CDR3 runs from the conserved cysteine through the conserved F or W. Fields, in order: D gene, J gene, V gene, clone size, CDR3 DNA, CDR3 protein. A D gene is named only where the DNA matches it firmly. Not every row has a clone size; where given, it reads once, few, many or a size class.

d_call: .
j_call: TRBJ1-3
v_call: TRBV6-5
clone_size: .
cdr3_nt: TGTGCCAGCAGTTTCTCGGGGAGCTCTGGAAACACCATATATTTT
cdr3_aa: CASSFSGSSGNTIYF

d_call: .
j_call: TRBJ1-2
v_call: TRBV24-1
clone_size: .
cdr3_nt: TGTGCCACCAGTGATCACAGGGAAGAGGACTATGGCTACACCTTC
cdr3_aa: CATSDHREEDYGYTF

d_call: TRBD2
j_call: TRBJ2-2
v_call: TRBV13
clone_size: .
cdr3_nt: TGTGCCAGCAGCCGACGGACTAGGGTACACGGGGAGCTGTTTTTT
cdr3_aa: CASSRRTRVHGELFF

d_call: .
j_call: TRBJ2-2
v_call: TRBV9
clone_size: once
cdr3_nt: TGTGCCAGCAGTGAGCCTCGCGGCTCGAACACCGGGGAGCTGTTTTTT
cdr3_aa: CASSEPRGSNTGELFF

d_call: TRBD2
j_call: TRBJ2-3
v_call: TRBV13
clone_size: .
cdr3_nt: TGTGCCAGCAGTTGGTCTAGCGGGATTAGCACAGATACGCAGTATTTT
cdr3_aa: CASSWSSGISTDTQYF

d_call: .
j_call: TRBJ2-7
v_call: TRBV9
clone_size: .
cdr3_nt: TGTGCCAGCAGCGTGGGCGGGGCCTCACACTCCGAGCAGTACTTC
cdr3_aa: CASSVGGASHSEQYF

d_call: .
j_call: TRBJ1-2
v_call: TRBV6-5
clone_size: .
cdr3_nt: TGTGCCAGCAGTTACGACAGTTATGGCTACACCTTC
cdr3_aa: CASSYDSYGYTF

d_call: .
j_call: TRBJ2-2
v_call: TRBV5-1
clone_size: .
cdr3_nt: TGCGCCAGCAGCCCCAGGGCACCTGGTGACACCGGGGAGCTGTTTTTT
cdr3_aa: CASSPRAPGDTGELFF

d_call: .
j_call: TRBJ1-3
v_call: TRBV18
clone_size: .
cdr3_nt: TGTGCCAGCTCATCAGGGGTAGCCTCTGGAAACACCATATATTTT
cdr3_aa: CASSSGVASGNTIYF

d_call: .
j_call: TRBJ1-1
v_call: TRBV15
clone_size: .
cdr3_nt: TGTGCCACCAGCAGAGATAGTCCGTCGAACACTGAAGCTTTCTTT
cdr3_aa: CATSRDSPSNTEAFF